This T cell receptor beta chain was captured in a study of blood T cell repertoires in COVID-19. Overall study: Researchers got acute and convalescent COVID-19 samples from the United States, Italy and Spain.

This CDR3 has 14 residues. V lost 0 bases, J lost 6 bases, and 4 bases stayed unmatched. Germline lookup yields CDR1 MNHNY and CDR2 SVGAGI (reference sequence). The repertoire was sequenced with immunoSEQ multiplex PCR; TCRdb's copy has only in-frame clones and lacks some. The table records 220,000 or so clones, roughly 92% of them present only once. The chain joins TRBV6-6 to TRBJ2-7; 8 nucleotides align to TRBD2. The source of this sequence is a man in his 60s with COVID-19, enrolled during active disease. Sequencing used peripheral blood. CDR3 residues: CASSYSTGGGEQYF. As DNA, the CDR3 is TGTGCCAGCAGTTACTCGACGGGAGGGGGCGAGCAGTACTTC.